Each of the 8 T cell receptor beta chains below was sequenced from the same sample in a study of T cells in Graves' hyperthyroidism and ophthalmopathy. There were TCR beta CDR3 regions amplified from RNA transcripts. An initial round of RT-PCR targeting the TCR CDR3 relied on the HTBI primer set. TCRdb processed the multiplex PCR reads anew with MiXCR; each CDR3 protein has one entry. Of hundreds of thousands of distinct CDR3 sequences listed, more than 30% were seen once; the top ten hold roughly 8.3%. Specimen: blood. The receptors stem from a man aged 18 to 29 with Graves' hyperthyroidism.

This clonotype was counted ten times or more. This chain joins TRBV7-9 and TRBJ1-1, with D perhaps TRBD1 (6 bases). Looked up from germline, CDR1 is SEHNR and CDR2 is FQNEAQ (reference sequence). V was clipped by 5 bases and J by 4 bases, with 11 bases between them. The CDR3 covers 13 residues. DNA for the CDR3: TGTGCCAGCAGCCTACCCAGGGGCACTGAAGCTTTCTTT. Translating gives CASSLPRGTEAFF.

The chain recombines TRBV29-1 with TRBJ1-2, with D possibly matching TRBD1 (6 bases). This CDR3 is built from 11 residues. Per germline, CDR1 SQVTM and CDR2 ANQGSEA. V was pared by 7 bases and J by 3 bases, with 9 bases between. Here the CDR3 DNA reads TGCAGCGCCAACAGGGACTATGGCTACACCTTC. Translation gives CSANRDYGYTF.

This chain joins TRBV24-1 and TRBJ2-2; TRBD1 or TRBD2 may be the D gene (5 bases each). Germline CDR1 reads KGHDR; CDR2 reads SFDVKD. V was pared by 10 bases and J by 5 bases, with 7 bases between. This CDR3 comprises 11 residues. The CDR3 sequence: CATGETGELFF. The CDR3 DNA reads TGTGCCACAGGGGAGACCGGGGAGCTGTTTTTT.

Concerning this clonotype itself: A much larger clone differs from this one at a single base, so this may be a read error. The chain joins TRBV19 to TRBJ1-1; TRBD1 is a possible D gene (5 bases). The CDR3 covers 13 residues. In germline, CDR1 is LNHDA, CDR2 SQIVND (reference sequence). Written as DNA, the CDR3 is TGTCCCAGTAGTCTAAGTAGGGGCACTGAAGCTTTCTTT. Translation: CPSSLSRGTEAFF.

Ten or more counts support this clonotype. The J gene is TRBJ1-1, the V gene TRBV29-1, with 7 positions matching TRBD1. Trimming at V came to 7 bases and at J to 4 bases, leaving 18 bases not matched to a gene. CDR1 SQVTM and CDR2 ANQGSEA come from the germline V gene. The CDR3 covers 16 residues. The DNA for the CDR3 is TGCAGCGGGGGGGACAGCCTCACAGTGCCGCTCACTGAAGCTTTCTTT. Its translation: CSGGDSLTVPLTEAFF.

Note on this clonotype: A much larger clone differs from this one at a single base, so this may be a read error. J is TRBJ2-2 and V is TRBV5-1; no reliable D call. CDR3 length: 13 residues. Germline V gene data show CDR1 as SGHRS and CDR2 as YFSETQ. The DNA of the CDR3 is TGCGTCAGCAGTTCCGGAAACACCGGGGAGCTGTTTTTT. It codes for CVSSSGNTGELFF.

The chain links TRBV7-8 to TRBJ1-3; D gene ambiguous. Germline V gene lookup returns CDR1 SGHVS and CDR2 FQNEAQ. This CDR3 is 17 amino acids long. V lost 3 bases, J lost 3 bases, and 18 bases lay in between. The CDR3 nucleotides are TGTGCCAGCAGCTTCATCCGGGTCCTTGGTGGTGGAAACACCATATATTTT. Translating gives CASSFIRVLGGGNTIYF. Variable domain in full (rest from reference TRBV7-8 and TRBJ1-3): GAGVSQSPRYKVAKRGQDVALRCDPISGHVSLFWYQQALGQGPEFLTYFQNEAQLDKSGLPSDRFFAERPEGSVSTLKIQRTQQEDSAVYLCASSFIRVLGGGNTIYFGEGSWLTVV.

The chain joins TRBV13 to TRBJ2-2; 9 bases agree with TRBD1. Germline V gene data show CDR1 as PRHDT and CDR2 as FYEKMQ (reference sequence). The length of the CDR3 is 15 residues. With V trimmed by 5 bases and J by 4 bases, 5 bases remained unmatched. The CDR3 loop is CASSGTGSLTGELFF. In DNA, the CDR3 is TGTGCCAGCAGCGGGACAGGGTCGCTCACCGGGGAGCTGTTTTTT.